This TCR beta chain was recorded in a study of PD-1 blockade in classical Hodgkin lymphoma. Whole-study context: The patients were dosed with nivolumab 3 mg/kg, infused intravenously every 2 weeks. Broader study findings: Whatever underlies the repertoire differences (possibly disease activity or prior therapy) remains undefined. With CD4+ cells, TCR diversity rose significantly by C4D1, but not with CD8+ cells. At baseline, newly diagnosed patients reportedly showed less TCR diversity than healthy donors.

This clone turned up a few times. The target antigen is unknown. Trimming shortened V by 4 bases and J by 3 bases, and 15 bases separated the two germline ends. Germline V gene lookup returns CDR1 SEHNR and CDR2 FQNEAQ (reference sequence). CDR3 length: 15 residues. Only in-frame clones appear in the TCRdb table, and some are missing; sequencing was by immunoSEQ multiplex PCR. The sample yields about 25,000 clones, about 70% seen once. Exposure to brentuximab vedotin varied, and each patient had relapsed following autologous stem cell transplantation. The starting material was peripheral blood mononuclear cells (PBMCs), obtained at baseline. The gene calls are TRBV7-9 and TRBJ1-2, with a weak D call TRBD1 (5 bases). The receptor's source is a human donor with classical Hodgkin lymphoma. CDR3 sequence (DNA): TGTGCCAGCAGCTCCTTACGAGGGGCGGACTATGGCTACACCTTC. Amino acids: CASSSLRGADYGYTF.